A selection of T cell receptor beta chains follows, all from one sample in a study of cytomegalovirus exposure and HLA in healthy donors. Profiling relied on immunoSEQ multiplex PCR, and the TCRdb table lists in-frame clones only, not all of them. The table includes 80,000 to 100,000 clones, approximately 73% detected once. The sample consisted of PBMCs. The receptor source for this set is a man aged 35 to 55 in good health and CMV-seronegative. Each CDR3 is given with its conserved first and last residue. Fields, in order: V gene, CDR3 protein.

V gene: TRBV6-5; CDR3 protein: CASSDRDSVYEQYF
V gene: TRBV27; CDR3 protein: CASGFVGTSQDGQYF
V gene: TRBV29-1; CDR3 protein: CSVEDNRGGTQYF
V gene: TRBV7-3; CDR3 protein: CASSLGASGGGTDTQYF
V gene: TRBV2; CDR3 protein: CASSQDTGELFF
V gene: TRBV6-4; CDR3 protein: CASSPQVSGGYNEQFF
V gene: TRBV6-1; CDR3 protein: CASRGTSGPTDTQYF
V gene: TRBV6-9; CDR3 protein: CASPCKKYADTQYF
V gene: TRBV28; CDR3 protein: CASSLFQAETEAFF
V gene: TRBV7-2; CDR3 protein: CASSFSGAGSEKLFF
V gene: TRBV5-1; CDR3 protein: CASSSDPRGGLSYEQYF